Included here is one T cell receptor (beta chain) sequence, with context. Its antigen is unidentified. These data originate in a study of T cell responses to AZD1222 COVID-19 vaccine. TCRdb's copy holds only in-frame clones and misses some; the assay was immunoSEQ multiplex PCR. The data contain 90,000 to 120,000 clones, 70% to 90% of them seen just once; the ten biggest clones take up around 5%. Germline V CDR1 and CDR2: LNHDA, SQIVND (reference sequence). This CDR3 comprises 14 residues. Trimming left V 3 bases short and J 11 bases short, with 17 bases between. Notes on the study in general: Donors were chiefly white British, with a greater number of females, and clonal diversity was perhaps underestimated.

The chain recombines TRBV19 with TRBJ1-5; TRBD1 is a possible D gene (5 bases). This clonotype was obtained from an adult who received the AZD1222 COVID-19 vaccine. The specimen was peripheral blood, collected 28 days after the second AZD1222 dose. CDR3 bases: TGTGCCAGTAGTATGGACGGACTGGGACCGGCCCAGCATTTT. It encodes CASSMDGLGPAQHF.